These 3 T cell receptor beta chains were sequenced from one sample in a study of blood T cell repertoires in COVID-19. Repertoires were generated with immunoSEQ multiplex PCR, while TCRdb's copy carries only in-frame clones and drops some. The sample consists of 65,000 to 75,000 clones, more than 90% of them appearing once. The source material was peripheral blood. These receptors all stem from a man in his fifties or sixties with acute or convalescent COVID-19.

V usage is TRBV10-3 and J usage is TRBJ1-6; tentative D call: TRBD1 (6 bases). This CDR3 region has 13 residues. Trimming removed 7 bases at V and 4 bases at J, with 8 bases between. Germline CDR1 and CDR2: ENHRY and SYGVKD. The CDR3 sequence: CAIKDSYNSPLHF. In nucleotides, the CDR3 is TGTGCCATCAAGGACAGTTATAATTCACCCCTCCACTTT.

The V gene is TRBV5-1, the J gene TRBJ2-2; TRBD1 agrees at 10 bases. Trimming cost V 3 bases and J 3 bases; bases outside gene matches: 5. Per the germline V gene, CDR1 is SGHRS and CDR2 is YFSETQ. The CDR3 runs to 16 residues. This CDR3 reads CASSSTGGGDTGELFF. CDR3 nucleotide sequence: TGCGCCAGCAGCTCGACAGGGGGCGGAGACACCGGGGAGCTGTTTTTT.

The CDR3 DNA follows: TGCGCCAGCAGCCTAGGACAGATTAATGAAAAACTGTTTTTT. Translation gives CASSLGQINEKLFF. This chain joins TRBV4-3 and TRBJ1-4; perhaps TRBD1 as D (6 bases). Trimming removed 4 bases from V and 4 bases from J, with 10 bases in between. This CDR3 is 14 amino acids long. CDR1 is LGHNA and CDR2 is YSLEER in the germline V gene.